The clone carrying this T cell receptor (beta chain) has only one observation. Authors' data handling: Counts of nucleated cells, estimated from reference gene primer amplification, were obtained. Clones were read by immunoSEQ multiplex PCR, and TCRdb kept only the in-frame ones, dropping some. V, J and clone size are those of that table, while D and trimming were read from the DNA. The sample shows roughly 200,000 clones, 80% to 85% of them seen only once. This sample is part of a study of blood T cell repertoires in COVID-19. The overall study: Acute and convalescent COVID-19 specimens originated in the United States, Italy and Spain. Sources were T cells, B-cell-depleted T cells, or PBMCs; the material itself was cDNA or gDNA.

Germline V gene data show CDR1 as SGHAT and CDR2 as FQNNGV. V lost 5 bases and J 0 bases, leaving 11 bases between the germline ends. The CDR3 spans 15 residues. This receptor was identified in a man between 40 and 49 years old with acute or convalescent COVID-19. Sample: peripheral blood. V usage is TRBV11-2 and J usage is TRBJ2-1; maybe TRBD1 (6 bases). DNA for the CDR3: TGTGCCAGCAGCCAGGGACACCGCTCCTACAATGAGCAGTTCTTC. Residues: CASSQGHRSYNEQFF.